Below, one TCR beta chain is given with its context. The table came from immunoSEQ multiplex PCR; TCRdb's copy has only in-frame clones and leaves some out. In the table there are approximately 160,000 clones, around four fifths of which are singletons. Germline V gene sequence: CDR1 GTSNPN, CDR2 SVGIG (reference sequence). The CDR3 length is 14 residues. The V and J ends lost 1 base and 6 bases, in that order; junction bases with no gene match: 4. This sample stems from a study of blood T cell repertoires in COVID-19. Specimen: peripheral blood. The rearrangement uses TRBV30 and TRBJ2-2; 8 bases are shared with TRBD1. The sequence came from a human donor in a cohort sampled during active COVID-19. The DNA of the CDR3 is TGTGCCTGGAGTGCGGACAGGGCCGCCGGGGAGCTGTTTTTT. Translating it yields CAWSADRAAGELFF.